This entry concerns a single TCR beta chain. The antigen is undetermined. The V end was cut by 0 bases, the J end by 1 base, with 6 bases between. CDR3 length: 14 residues. Germline lookup yields CDR1 SEHNR and CDR2 FQNEAQ (reference sequence). These data originate in a study of OX40 agonist ivuxolimab in advanced cancers. The wider study: Participants averaged roughly 60 years of age (range about 23 to 79) and were around 80% male.

Baseline was the first blood sampling point, followed by cycle 4 day 1 and cycle 7 day 1. Study results and limitations: The specificity for antigen of the expanded peripheral T cells was not determined. Doses of 0.1 to 3.0 mg/kg were accompanied by clonal expansion of CD4+ and CD8+ blood T cells by week 6.

TCRdb's copy holds only in-frame clones and misses some; the assay was immunoSEQ multiplex PCR. The repertoire holds about 77,000 clones, with approximately 89% as singletons. The chain employs TRBV7-9 and TRBJ1-1, with no clear D. This clonotype was sampled from an adult with an advanced solid tumor such as melanoma, head and neck, liver or kidney cancer. The specimen comprised CD4+ or CD8+ T cells sorted from blood, sampled in a trial of the OX40 agonist ivuxolimab. The CDR3 bases are TGTGCCAGCAGCTTAGCATGGCAGAACACTGAAGCTTTCTTT. It codes for CASSLAWQNTEAFF. Using reference TRBV7-9 and TRBJ1-1 for the parts outside the CDR3, the full variable domain is DTGVSQNPRHKITKRGQNVTFRCDPISEHNRLYWYRQTLGQGPEFLTYFQNEAQLEKSRLLSDRFSAERPKGSFSTLEIQRTEQGDSAMYLCASSLAWQNTEAFFGQGTRLTVV.